Listed below are T cell receptor beta chains from one sample, sequenced in a study of blood T cell repertoires in COVID-19. The table came from immunoSEQ multiplex PCR; TCRdb's copy has only in-frame clones and leaves some out. The table includes approximately 140,000 clones, approximately 87% detected once. Sequencing input: peripheral blood. The receptors were sampled from a woman in her forties with acute or convalescent COVID-19. Each CDR3 is given with its conserved first and last residue. D genes are given only for firm matches. A clone size is listed for some rows: how often the clone was seen (once, few, many), or a class if it is expanded.

clone_size j_call v_call d_call cdr3_nt cdr3_aa
. TRBJ1-1 TRBV30 . TGTGCCTGGAGCCGCGGGGGGTGGGTCACTGAAGCTTTCTTT CAWSRGGWVTEAFF
. TRBJ1-3 TRBV12-3/TRBV12-4 . TGTGCCAGTACTAGGGCCGAAGGAAACACCATATATTTT CASTRAEGNTIYF
. TRBJ2-7 TRBV6-5 TRBD1 TGTGCCAGCAGAGAGGGACAGCAGCCTAAGGGGTACTTC CASREGQQPKGYF
. TRBJ2-3 TRBV30 . TGTGCCTGGAGTGTTACCACGGGGACGCAGTATTTT CAWSVTTGTQYF
once TRBJ1-4 TRBV13 . TGTGCCAGCAGCTTATACGCAGTCGAGGATGAAAAACTGTTTTTT CASSLYAVEDEKLFF
few TRBJ2-7 TRBV18 TRBD2 TGTGCCAGCTCACCAACTAGCGGGAGCTACGAGCAGTACTTC CASSPTSGSYEQYF
. TRBJ2-4 TRBV7-2 . TGTGCCAGCAGCTTAGATCTAATAAACATTCAGTACTTC CASSLDLINIQYF
. TRBJ2-4 TRBV19 TRBD1 TGTGCCAGTAGTATAACCGGACAGGTAGCCAAAAACATTCAGTACTTC CASSITGQVAKNIQYF
. TRBJ2-1 TRBV7-9 TRBD2 TGTGCCAGCAGCCCCGGACTAGCGGACTCTAATGAGCAGTTCTTC CASSPGLADSNEQFF
. TRBJ2-3 TRBV3-1/TRBV3-2 TRBD2 TGTGCCAGCAGCCTAGTCGGTAGCGGGAGCACAGATACGCAGTATTTT CASSLVGSGSTDTQYF
. TRBJ2-3 TRBV2 . TGTGCCAGTCGCTGGCCCGATACGCAGTATTTT CASRWPDTQYF
. TRBJ1-4 TRBV4-1 . TGCGCCAGCAGCCAAGTAGGGAGCAGGGGTGGTAAGGGAGAAAAACTGTTTTTT CASSQVGSRGGKGEKLFF
. TRBJ2-5 TRBV28 . TGTGCCAGCAGTTTTGTTTGGTCGCAGGGAGAGACCCAGTACTTC CASSFVWSQGETQYF
. TRBJ2-3 TRBV29-1 TRBD2 TGCAGCGCCAGGGTAACTAGCGGGAGATCCACAGATACGCAGTATTTT CSARVTSGRSTDTQYF
. TRBJ1-2 TRBV19 . TGTGCCAGTTCCTCTCGAACACCATTGTATGGCTACACCTTC CASSSRTPLYGYTF
. TRBJ2-7 TRBV2 . TGTGCCAGCAAGGGGGACCCCATCGGGTACGAGCAGTACTTC CASKGDPIGYEQYF
few TRBJ1-5 TRBV7-9 TRBD1 TGTGCCAGCAGCCCGGACAGGGCTAATCAGCCCCAGCATTTT CASSPDRANQPQHF
. TRBJ2-7 TRBV7-8 . TGTGCCAGCAGCTTAGCGTGGGAGAACTCCTACGAGCAGTACTTC CASSLAWENSYEQYF
. TRBJ2-7 TRBV6-6 . TGTGCCAGCAGAACCGACACGGGAGTCTACGAGCAGTACTTC CASRTDTGVYEQYF
. TRBJ2-3 TRBV5-1 TRBD2 TGCGCCAGCAGCCCGGCCGCGACTAGCGGGGGGGCCTTCACAGATACGCAGTATTTT CASSPAATSGGAFTDTQYF
few TRBJ2-2 TRBV19 . TGTGCCAGTAGTATCGGGCAGGCGAGGGCCGGGGAGCTGTTTTTT CASSIGQARAGELFF
. TRBJ2-3 TRBV2 TRBD2 TGTGCCAGCAGCCTAGCGGGAGGCACAGATACGCAGTATTTT CASSLAGGTDTQYF
. TRBJ1-1 TRBV4-3 . TGCGCCAGCAGCCAGTACATACTAAACACTGAAGCTTTCTTT CASSQYILNTEAFF
. TRBJ2-2 TRBV5-5 . TGTGCCAGCAGCTCGATCAGGCCCACGAACACCGGGGAGCTGTTTTTT CASSSIRPTNTGELFF
. TRBJ1-5 TRBV27 . TGTGCCAGCAGTTTAATGGCGGGTAGCAATCAGCCCCAGCATTTT CASSLMAGSNQPQHF
. TRBJ2-7 TRBV5-4 TRBD1 TGTGCCAGCAGTCGACCGGACAGGGGTGGGGGCTACGAGCAGTACTTC CASSRPDRGGGYEQYF